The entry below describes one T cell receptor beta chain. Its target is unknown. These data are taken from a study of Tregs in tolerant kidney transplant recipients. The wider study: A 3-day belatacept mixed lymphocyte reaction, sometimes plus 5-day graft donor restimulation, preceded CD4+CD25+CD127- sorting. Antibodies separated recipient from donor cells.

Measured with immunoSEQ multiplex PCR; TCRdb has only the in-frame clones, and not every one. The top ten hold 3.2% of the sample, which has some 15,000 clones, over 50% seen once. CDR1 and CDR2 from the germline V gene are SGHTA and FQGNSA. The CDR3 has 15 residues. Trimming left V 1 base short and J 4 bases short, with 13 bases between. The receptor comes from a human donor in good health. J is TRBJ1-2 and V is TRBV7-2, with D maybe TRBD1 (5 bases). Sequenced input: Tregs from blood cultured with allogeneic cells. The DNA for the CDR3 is TGTGCCAGCAGCTTAGGGCCGGGACGGGGCTATGGCTACACCTTC. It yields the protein CASSLGPGRGYGYTF. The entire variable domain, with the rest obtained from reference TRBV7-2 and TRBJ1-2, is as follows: GAGVSQSPSNKVTEKGKDVELRCDPISGHTALYWYRQSLGQGLEFLIYFQGNSAPDKSGLPSDRFSAERTGGSVSTLTIQRTQQEDSAVYLCASSLGPGRGYGYTFGSGTRLTVV.